The present TCR beta chain was sequenced within a study of blood T cells in healthy people across ages. Germline assignment: CDR1 SNHLY and CDR2 FYNNEI. Unmatched junction bases numbered 4, after V lost 2 bases and J lost 3 bases. This CDR3 has 15 amino acids. Primed by a sample-barcoded 5' primer and a J-beta primer mix, a second PCR proceeded for 7 to 11 cycles. TCRdb passed the 5' RACE reads through MiXCR, listing each CDR3 protein once. This sample has more than 650,000 distinct CDR3 sequences, with roughly 24% found just once. These data were also reused for a study on T cells of mothers and their children.

What was sequenced was blood. V usage is TRBV2 and J usage is TRBJ1-2; TRBD1 matches 9 bases. The receptor comes from a boy under 18 in good health. CDR3 protein: CASSERGTGHYGYTF. CDR3 nucleotide sequence: TGTGCCAGCAGTGAACGGGGGACAGGGCACTATGGCTACACCTTC.